This passage covers 13 T cell receptor beta chains from one sample sequenced in a study of blood T cell repertoires in COVID-19. Here immunoSEQ multiplex PCR was the method, and the copy in TCRdb shows in-frame clones only, minus some. The sample has under 250,000 clones; roughly 81% are singletons. Sequences were obtained from peripheral blood. These receptors were collected from a woman in her fifties or sixties with active or convalescent COVID-19.

CDR3 DNA: TGTGCCAGCAGCTTCGGGGTGGGTCAGCCCCAGCATTTT. It is translated as CASSFGVGQPQHF. The chain uses TRBV11-2 and TRBJ1-5, with D hard to call. The germline CDR1 and CDR2 sequences are SGHAT and FQNNGV. V was pared by 3 bases and J by 6 bases, with 9 bases between. The CDR3 is 13 residues long.

The V call is TRBV6-4, the J call TRBJ2-1; D call uncertain. This CDR3 is built from 15 residues. Looked up from germline, CDR1 is MRHNA and CDR2 is SNTAGT. V dropped 5 bases and J dropped 3 bases, with 14 bases sitting between them. The CDR3 is CASSPDSTYYNEQFF. The CDR3 bases are TGTGCCAGCAGTCCCGACTCAACCTACTACAATGAGCAGTTCTTC.

The V gene is TRBV29-1, the J gene TRBJ1-4; no firm D call. This CDR3 is built from 15 residues. The germline V gene encodes CDR1 SQVTM and CDR2 ANQGSEA. Deletions cut 4 bases from V and 0 bases from J, with 12 bases between. The CDR3 DNA reads TGCAGCGTTGTGGCTTCGATCGCAACTAATGAAAAACTGTTTTTT. It encodes CSVVASIATNEKLFF.

The CDR3 loop reads CASSQGVGQSGNTIYF. DNA for the CDR3: TGCGCCAGCAGCCAAGGGGTGGGGCAAAGTGGAAACACCATATATTTT. This chain connects TRBV4-1 to TRBJ1-3; maybe TRBD1 (5 bases). Trimming cost V 1 base and J 3 bases, with 13 bases left between them. Germline CDR1 MGHRA, CDR2 YSYEKL. CDR3 length: 16 amino acids.

This sequence joins TRBV28 and TRBJ2-7; 11 nucleotides line up with TRBD1. Germline V gene data show CDR1 as MDHEN and CDR2 as SYDVKM. This CDR3 is 14 amino acids long. Trimming took 10 bases from V and 0 from J; bases not matched to a gene: 5. CDR3 protein: CATGGQGASYEQYF. The CDR3 region has the DNA TGTGCCACCGGAGGACAGGGGGCCTCCTACGAGCAGTACTTC.

The chain employs TRBV5-5 and TRBJ1-1, with 9 bases identical to TRBD1. The germline CDR1 and CDR2 sequences are SGHKS and YYEKEE (reference sequence). V lost 0 bases, J lost 4 bases, and 4 bases stayed unmatched. The CDR3 consists of 15 residues. The CDR3 region is CASSLEYRGLTEAFF. Here the CDR3 DNA reads TGTGCCAGCAGCTTGGAATACAGGGGGCTCACTGAAGCTTTCTTT.

The chain links TRBV6-5 to TRBJ2-2, with D maybe TRBD2 (6 bases). The V gene's germline CDR1 is MNHEY and CDR2 SVGAGI. Trimming cost V 7 bases and J 6 bases, with 12 bases left between them. CDR3 length: 13 amino acids. CDR3 DNA sequence: TGTGCCAGCACAGGAGGCGGGGCCGGGGAGCTGTTTTTT. As protein: CASTGGGAGELFF.

This rearrangement joins TRBV28 to TRBJ2-2; TRBD2 aligns across 8 bases. In germline, CDR1 is MDHEN, CDR2 SYDVKM. With 1 base clipped from V and 6 bases from J, the junction kept 13 bases outside the gene matches. This CDR3 spans 18 amino acids. The CDR3 DNA sequence: TGTGCCAGCAGTTTATTGGAAAGGGCCTCGGGGGGGCCCGGGGAGCTGTTTTTT. Translation: CASSLLERASGGPGELFF.

The chain links TRBV2 to TRBJ2-4; 11 nucleotides agree with TRBD1. V dropped 5 bases and J dropped 5; count of bases not matched to a gene: 5. Germline V gives CDR1 SNHLY, CDR2 FYNNEI. The CDR3 extends over 15 amino acids. This CDR3 reads CASSWDRGSENIQYF. DNA of the CDR3: TGTGCCAGCAGTTGGGACAGGGGGTCTGAAAACATTCAGTACTTC. The entire variable domain, with the rest obtained from reference TRBV2 and TRBJ2-4, is as follows: EPEVTQTPSHQVTQMGQEVILRCVPISNHLYFYWYRQILGQKVEFLVSFYNNEISEKSEIFDDQFSVERPDGSNFTLKIRSTKLEDSAMYFCASSWDRGSENIQYFGAGTRLSVL.

V is TRBV6-5 and J is TRBJ2-3; D possibly corresponds to TRBD2 (5 bases). This CDR3 region has 14 residues. Germline assignment: CDR1 MNHEY and CDR2 SVGAGI. Trimming cost V 6 bases and J 0 bases, with 10 bases left between them. The CDR3 loop is CASSRGRSTDTQYF. The CDR3 DNA sequence: TGTGCCAGCAGCCGAGGGCGGAGCACAGATACGCAGTATTTT.

This clone was detected ten times or more. V gene TRBV6-4 combines with J gene TRBJ2-1; D might be TRBD2 (6 bases). CDR3 size: 19 residues. Trimming took off 3 bases at V and 0 bases at J, with 21 bases between the two ends. Germline CDR1 reads MRHNA; CDR2 reads SNTAGT. Written as DNA, the CDR3 is TGTGCCAGCAGTGAAGGGCCCACTCTACGGGGGAGCTCCTACAATGAGCAGTTCTTC. This encodes CASSEGPTLRGSSYNEQFF.

The V and J genes are TRBV2 and TRBJ2-1; 10 nucleotides match TRBD2. CDR1 and CDR2 from the germline V gene are SNHLY and FYNNEI. This CDR3 spans 16 amino acids. Germline trimming cut 7 bases from V and 4 bases from J; bases unmatched to any gene: 10. In nucleotides, the CDR3 is TGTGCCAGCACCCTCCTTGGGACTAGCGTTTACAATGAGCAGTTCTTC. Its translation is CASTLLGTSVYNEQFF.

J is TRBJ2-7 and V is TRBV5-1; D is possibly TRBD2 (6 bases). With 6 bases removed from V and 9 bases from J, the gap between germline ends came to 25 bases. The CDR3 is 15 amino acids. The germline gives CDR1 SGHRS, CDR2 YFSETQ. CDR3 in amino acids: CASKRNRDSKSGQYF. CDR3 bases: TGCGCCAGCAAGCGAAACCGGGACTCGAAGTCCGGGCAGTACTTC.